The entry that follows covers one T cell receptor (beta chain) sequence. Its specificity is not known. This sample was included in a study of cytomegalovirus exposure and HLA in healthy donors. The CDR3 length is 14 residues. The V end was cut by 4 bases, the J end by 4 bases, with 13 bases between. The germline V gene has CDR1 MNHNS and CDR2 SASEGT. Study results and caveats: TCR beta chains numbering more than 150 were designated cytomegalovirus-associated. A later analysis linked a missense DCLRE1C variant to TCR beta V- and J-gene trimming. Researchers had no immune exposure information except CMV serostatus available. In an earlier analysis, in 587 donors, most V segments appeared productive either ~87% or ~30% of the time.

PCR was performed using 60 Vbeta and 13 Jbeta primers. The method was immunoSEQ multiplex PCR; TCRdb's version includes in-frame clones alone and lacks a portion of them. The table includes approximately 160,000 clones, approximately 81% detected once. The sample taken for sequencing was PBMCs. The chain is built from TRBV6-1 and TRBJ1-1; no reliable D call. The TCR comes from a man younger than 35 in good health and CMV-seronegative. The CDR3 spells CASSGGPGGTEAFF. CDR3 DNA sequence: TGTGCCAGCAGTGGCGGGCCCGGCGGCACTGAAGCTTTCTTT.